This TCR beta chain was observed in a study of T cells in Graves' hyperthyroidism and ophthalmopathy. From RNA transcripts, TCR beta CDR3 regions were amplified. An initial round of RT-PCR targeting the TCR CDR3 relied on the HTBI primer set. TCRdb re-called the multiplex PCR reads through MiXCR, storing one row per CDR3 protein. The sample has about 350,000 distinct CDR3 sequences; about 15% are singletons. V lost 4 bases to trimming and J lost 5 bases; unmatched junction nucleotides: 7. This CDR3 comprises 15 residues. This clonotype was seen only a few times. Stable Graves' hyperthyroidism denoted no ophthalmopathy progression over 18 months.

This clonotype was sampled from a woman in her twenties or thirties with Graves' hyperthyroidism. Specimen: blood. The genes are TRBV12-3 or TRBV12-4 and TRBJ2-3, with TRBD1 matching over 9 bases. The CDR3 is CASSSRTGAGDTQYF. In DNA form, the CDR3 reads TGTGCCAGCAGTTCCCGGACAGGGGCGGGAGATACGCAGTATTTT.